The 31 T cell receptor beta chains given below trace back to one sample, sequenced in a study of blood T cell repertoires in COVID-19. The table came from immunoSEQ multiplex PCR; TCRdb's copy has only in-frame clones and leaves some out. This table has 400,000 or so clones, about 90% appearing once. The sequenced sample consisted of PBMCs or T cells enriched from blood (not recorded which). These receptors came from a man younger than 30 who had recovered from COVID-19.

J is TRBJ2-2 and V is TRBV5-1, with TRBD2 matching over 10 bases. The J segment lost 1 base and the V segment lost 0 bases, leaving 3 bases of the junction unmatched. Germline assignment: CDR1 SGHRS and CDR2 YFSETQ. The CDR3 spans 17 residues. CDR3 region: CASSLALAGENTGELFF. The CDR3 nucleotides read TGCGCCAGCAGCTTGGCGCTAGCGGGAGAGAACACCGGGGAGCTGTTTTTT. The full variable domain, completed using reference TRBV5-1 and TRBJ2-2, is KAGVTQTPRYLIKTRGQQVTLSCSPISGHRSVSWYQQTPGQGLQFLFEYFSETQRNKGNFPGRFSGRQFSNSRSEMNVSTLELGDSALYLCASSLALAGENTGELFFGEGSRLTVL.

This chain connects TRBV7-8 to TRBJ2-3, with 7 bases matching TRBD2. V shed 5 bases, J shed 6 bases, and the junction held 14 bases outside the gene matches. In germline, CDR1 is SGHVS, CDR2 FQNEAQ. The CDR3 is made up of 16 amino acids. The CDR3, as DNA: TGTGCCAGCAGCCCCGGACTAGGTCCCTTTTTGGATACGCAGTATTTT. Protein: CASSPGLGPFLDTQYF.

This clone was seen more than once but under ten times. V is TRBV5-1 and J is TRBJ1-1; D possibly corresponds to TRBD1 (5 bases). Germline CDR1 is SGHRS and CDR2 is YFSETQ. The CDR3 runs 15 residues. Trimming removed 0 bases from V and 4 bases from J, with 13 bases in between. In DNA, the CDR3 is TGCGCCAGCAGCTTGGAGACAGCACTGGGCACTGAAGCTTTCTTT. It codes for CASSLETALGTEAFF.

V is TRBV2 and J is TRBJ1-6; D unclear. CDR1 is SNHLY, CDR2 FYNNEI, per germline. V lost 4 bases, J lost 8 bases, and 3 bases lay in between. The CDR3 extends over 11 amino acids. The CDR3 is CASSGDSPLHF. The CDR3 DNA follows: TGTGCCAGCAGTGGAGATTCACCCCTCCACTTT. The entire variable domain, with the rest obtained from reference TRBV2 and TRBJ1-6, is as follows: EPEVTQTPSHQVTQMGQEVILRCVPISNHLYFYWYRQILGQKVEFLVSFYNNEISEKSEIFDDQFSVERPDGSNFTLKIRSTKLEDSAMYFCASSGDSPLHFGNGTRLTVT.

V and J are TRBV6-5 and TRBJ1-2; 10 positions agree with TRBD1. The CDR3 runs to 15 residues. V was clipped by 6 bases and J by 5 bases; unmatched bases: 9. Germline-derived CDR1 and CDR2 are MNHEY and SVGAGI. The CDR3 sequence: CASRLDRGPTYGYTF. CDR3 nucleotide sequence: TGTGCCAGCAGACTCGACAGGGGGCCTACATATGGCTACACCTTC.

The chain recombines TRBV27 with TRBJ1-2; 8 nucleotides agree with TRBD1. In germline, CDR1 is MNHEY, CDR2 SMNVEV (reference sequence). Unmatched junction bases numbered 11, after V lost 6 bases and J lost 5 bases. The CDR3 has 15 residues. In DNA form, the CDR3 reads TGTGCCAGCAGGCAAGGGACAGGCCCCCGTTATGGCTACACCTTC. Translated, it gives CASRQGTGPRYGYTF.

The J gene is TRBJ1-2, the V gene TRBV5-1; 9 bases match TRBD1. Germline V gives CDR1 SGHRS, CDR2 YFSETQ. The CDR3 is made up of 15 amino acids. J was trimmed by 6 bases and V by 0 bases; bases with no gene match: 6. The CDR3 nucleotides read TGCGCCAGCAGCTTGGAGGGACAGGGAGTTCATGGCTACACCTTC. Its translation: CASSLEGQGVHGYTF. Full variable domain (missing parts from reference TRBV5-1 and TRBJ1-2): KAGVTQTPRYLIKTRGQQVTLSCSPISGHRSVSWYQQTPGQGLQFLFEYFSETQRNKGNFPGRFSGRQFSNSRSEMNVSTLELGDSALYLCASSLEGQGVHGYTFGSGTRLTVV.

The chain uses TRBV27 and TRBJ2-2, with 7 positions matching TRBD1. CDR1 is MNHEY, CDR2 SMNVEV, per germline (reference sequence). This CDR3 has 14 residues. The junction had 2 bases not matched to a gene; V was cut back by 3 bases and J by 4 bases. The CDR3 region is CASSLGQITGELFF. The CDR3 DNA follows: TGTGCCAGCAGTTTGGGACAGATCACCGGGGAGCTGTTTTTT.

The J gene is TRBJ2-1, the V gene TRBV7-2, with TRBD2 matching 14 bases. Germline V gene sequence: CDR1 SGHTA, CDR2 FQGNSA. J was trimmed by 8 bases and V by 1 base; bases with no gene match: 4. The CDR3 length is 16 residues. The DNA of the CDR3 is TGTGCCAGCAGCTTAGTGGGGACTAGCGGGAGCGATGAGCAGTTCTTC. Its translation is CASSLVGTSGSDEQFF.

The chain recombines TRBV9 with TRBJ2-1; 9 bases agree with TRBD2. V lost 0 bases to trimming and J lost 6 bases; unmatched junction nucleotides: 4. CDR3 length: 15 amino acids. The germline V gene encodes CDR1 SGDLS and CDR2 YYNGEE. CDR3 sequence reads: CASSVGGRALNEQFF. DNA of the CDR3: TGTGCCAGCAGCGTAGGCGGGAGGGCCCTCAATGAGCAGTTCTTC.

This clone was counted between two and nine times. The chain combines TRBV9 with TRBJ1-5; TRBD1 matches at 7 bases. With 4 bases clipped from V and 5 bases from J, the junction kept 3 bases outside the gene matches. This CDR3 spans 13 amino acids. Germline lookup yields CDR1 SGDLS and CDR2 YYNGEE. Here the CDR3 DNA reads TGTGCCAGCAGCCCTACAGGGGATCAGCCCCAGCATTTT. Amino acid sequence: CASSPTGDQPQHF.

The J gene is TRBJ1-3, the V gene TRBV4-2, with D maybe TRBD1 (6 bases). The CDR3 spans 16 residues. Germline V gene sequence: CDR1 LGHNA, CDR2 YNFKEQ. Trimming shortened V by 1 base and J by 1 base, and 11 bases separated the two germline ends. The CDR3 is CASSQATGLSGNTIYF. DNA of the CDR3: TGTGCCAGCAGCCAAGCCACAGGGCTTTCTGGAAACACCATATATTTT.

The V gene is TRBV30, the J gene TRBJ2-7; maybe TRBD1 (5 bases). CDR1 is GTSNPN and CDR2 is SVGIG in the germline V gene (reference sequence). The germline V and J ends were trimmed by 4 bases and 3 bases, with 22 bases remaining between them. The CDR3 is made up of 16 amino acids. The CDR3 DNA sequence: TGTGCCTGGACAGGGTTTGGACCCATTACCAACTACGAGCAGTACTTC. Its protein product is CAWTGFGPITNYEQYF.

In this sample, this clone turned up once. In DNA, the CDR3 is TGTGCCAGCAGCTGGAGGGGCTACGAGCAGTACTTC. Its protein product is CASSWRGYEQYF. This chain uses TRBV28 with TRBJ2-7; D is possibly TRBD2 (6 bases). CDR1 MDHEN and CDR2 SYDVKM come from the germline V gene. The V end was cut by 6 bases, the J end by 3 bases, with 9 bases between. CDR3 length: 12 residues.

The chain combines TRBV28 with TRBJ1-5; D not resolved. This CDR3 has 14 amino acids. Germline CDR1 and CDR2: MDHEN and SYDVKM. Trimming took 5 bases from V and 6 from J, leaving 14 bases between them. CDR3 amino acids: CASSATMAGQPQHF. The CDR3 DNA reads as TGTGCCAGCAGTGCCACGATGGCGGGTCAGCCCCAGCATTTT.

CDR3 sequence (DNA): TGTGCCAGCAGTGATTCATCAAACTATGGCTACACCTTC. It yields the protein CASSDSSNYGYTF. This sequence joins TRBV25-1 and TRBJ1-2, with D hard to call. Trimming left V 3 bases short and J 2 bases short, with 7 bases between. CDR1 and CDR2 (germline): MGHDK, SYGVNS. This CDR3 comprises 13 residues.

The V gene is TRBV20-1, the J gene TRBJ2-4; D ambiguous. Germline V lookup: CDR1 DFQATT, CDR2 SNEGSKA (reference sequence). The CDR3 runs to 11 residues. V was cut by 4 bases and J by 2 bases, with 3 bases left in between. The CDR3 DNA follows: TGCAGTGCTAACACCAAAAACATTCAGTACTTC. It translates to CSANTKNIQYF.

The rearrangement uses TRBV10-2 and TRBJ2-7, with 8 bases fitting TRBD2. The length of the CDR3 is 13 residues. The V gene's germline CDR1 is WSHSY and CDR2 SAAADI. DNA of the CDR3: TGCGCAGCAACTAGCGGAGAAAACTACGAGCAGTACTTC. Its protein is CAATSGENYEQYF.

This chain uses TRBV29-1 with TRBJ1-1, with D possibly TRBD1 on 6 matching bases. Germline CDR1 is SQVTM and CDR2 is ANQGSEA. This CDR3 spans 13 amino acids. Trimming removed 7 bases at V and 2 bases at J, with 14 bases between. This CDR3 is CSAKPGQNTEAFF. For the CDR3, the DNA is TGCAGCGCCAAACCGGGACAAAACACTGAAGCTTTCTTT. Variable domain in full (rest from reference TRBV29-1 and TRBJ1-1): SAVISQKPSRDICQRGTSLTIQCQVDSQVTMMFWYRQQPGQSLTLIATANQGSEATYESGFVIDKFPISRPNLTFSTLTVSNMSPEDSSIYLCSAKPGQNTEAFFGQGTRLTVV.

In this sample, this clone turned up once. This rearrangement joins TRBV2 to TRBJ2-1; 8 bases match TRBD1. CDR3 size: 14 residues. V dropped 8 bases and J dropped 5; count of bases not matched to a gene: 8. Germline CDR1 and CDR2: SNHLY and FYNNEI. The CDR3 spells CASGIGTGDNEQFF. CDR3 nucleotide sequence: TGTGCCAGCGGGATCGGGACAGGCGACAATGAGCAGTTCTTC.

V and J are TRBV9 and TRBJ1-2; 10 nucleotides line up with TRBD1. V dropped 1 base and J dropped 4; count of bases not matched to a gene: 10. Germline CDR1 is SGDLS and CDR2 is YYNGEE. CDR3 length equals 17 residues. The CDR3 is CASSVKPGQGLLYGYTF. The CDR3 DNA sequence: TGTGCCAGCAGCGTAAAACCGGGACAGGGGTTGCTCTATGGCTACACCTTC.

The chain carries TRBV5-1 and TRBJ2-5, with 7 bases identical to TRBD2. The CDR3 contains 13 residues. V trimming: 9 bases; J trimming: 0 bases; junction bases outside the gene matches: 5. In germline, CDR1 is SGHRS, CDR2 YFSETQ. CDR3 loop: CATKLANQETQYF. The CDR3, as DNA: TGCGCCACCAAACTAGCGAACCAAGAGACCCAGTACTTC.

The chain employs TRBV3-1 (or the pseudogene TRBV3-2) and TRBJ2-5, with TRBD2 matching 10 bases. The CDR3 runs 15 residues. V was pared by 4 bases and J by 5 bases, with 7 bases of the junction left unmatched. The germline V gene has CDR1 LGHDT and CDR2 YNNKEL (reference sequence). The CDR3 region is CASSLPSGRGETQYF. The CDR3 DNA reads as TGTGCCAGCAGCCTTCCTAGCGGGAGAGGGGAGACCCAGTACTTC.

This sequence joins TRBV11-2 and TRBJ2-3; D is uncertain. Germline values: CDR1 SGHAT, CDR2 FQNNGV. The CDR3 loop spans 13 amino acids. Trimming pared 0 bases from V and 4 bases from J, leaving 5 bases between. In DNA, the CDR3 is TGTGCCAGCAGCTTAGAACACGCAGATACGCAGTATTTT. Amino acids: CASSLEHADTQYF.

This clone turned up a few times. This chain joins TRBV11-3 and TRBJ1-2; D is possibly TRBD1 (5 bases). With 0 bases removed from V and 4 bases from J, the gap between germline ends came to 12 bases. The CDR3 spans 15 residues. Germline values: CDR1 SGHNT, CDR2 YENEEA. The CDR3 sequence is CASSLDSSTVYGYTF. As DNA, the CDR3 is TGTGCCAGCAGCTTAGACAGTTCGACAGTCTATGGCTACACCTTC. Filled out from reference TRBV11-3 and TRBJ1-2, the complete variable domain reads EAGVVQSPRYKIIEKKQPVAFWCNPISGHNTLYWYLQNLGQGPELLIRYENEEAVDDSQLPKDRFSAERLKGVDSTLKIQPAELGDSAVYLCASSLDSSTVYGYTFGSGTRLTVV.

The rearrangement uses TRBV29-1 and TRBJ1-1; a weak D match, TRBD1 (5 bases). Trimming removed 5 bases at V and 3 bases at J, with 13 bases between. This CDR3 has 13 amino acids. Germline values: CDR1 SQVTM, CDR2 ANQGSEA. CDR3 coding DNA: TGCAGCGTTCTGGGCTGGGGGGACACTGAAGCTTTCTTT. Translating gives CSVLGWGDTEAFF.

V usage is TRBV5-6 and J usage is TRBJ1-1; D is uncertain. V lost 1 base, J lost 4 bases, and 8 bases lay in between. CDR1 and CDR2 from the germline V gene are SGHDT and YYEEEE. This CDR3 comprises 13 residues. The CDR3 DNA reads TGTGCCAGCAGCTTGTCGAGCTTCACTGAAGCTTTCTTT. It translates to CASSLSSFTEAFF. Full variable domain (missing parts from reference TRBV5-6 and TRBJ1-1): DAGVTQSPTHLIKTRGQQVTLRCSPKSGHDTVSWYQQALGQGPQFIFQYYEEEERQRGNFPDRFSGHQFPNYSSELNVNALLLGDSALYLCASSLSSFTEAFFGQGTRLTVV.

The rearrangement uses TRBV29-1 and TRBJ2-3; 8 bases agree with TRBD2. The CDR3 sequence is 15 residues long. Unmatched junction bases numbered 10, after V lost 5 bases and J lost 3 bases. The germline V gene encodes CDR1 SQVTM and CDR2 ANQGSEA. CDR3 DNA sequence: TGCAGCGTTCCGACGGCGGGAGGCTGGACAGATACGCAGTATTTT. Encoded protein: CSVPTAGGWTDTQYF.

The rearrangement links TRBV12-3 or TRBV12-4 to TRBJ2-7; tentatively, D is TRBD1 (5 bases). CDR3 length equals 13 residues. V lost 6 bases, J lost 10 bases, and 19 bases lay in between. CDR3 nucleotide sequence: TGTGCCAGCAGCCGCCCACCCGACAGCCGACAGTACTTC. This sequence encodes CASSRPPDSRQYF.

V is TRBV6-2 or TRBV6-3 and J is TRBJ2-7; unclear D gene. The CDR3 is 14 amino acids. Trimming stripped 0 bases from V and 7 bases from J, with 13 bases between. Germline CDR1 MNHEY, CDR2 SVGEGT. The CDR3 region has the DNA TGTGCCAGCAGTTACTCTCAGCGCCTCGGGGAGCAGTACTTC. Amino acids: CASSYSQRLGEQYF.

The gene calls are TRBV7-9 and TRBJ1-4; D not certain. In germline, CDR1 is SEHNR, CDR2 FQNEAQ (reference sequence). This CDR3 spans 14 amino acids. The V gene lost 11 bases and the J gene lost 0 bases, with 13 bases spanning the gap. CDR3 sequence: CAGTDEATNEKLFF. The CDR3, as DNA: TGTGCCGGAACAGACGAAGCAACTAATGAAAAACTGTTTTTT. Using reference TRBV7-9 and TRBJ1-4 for the parts outside the CDR3, the full variable domain is DTGVSQNPRHKITKRGQNVTFRCDPISEHNRLYWYRQTLGQGPEFLTYFQNEAQLEKSRLLSDRFSAERPKGSFSTLEIQRTEQGDSAMYLCAGTDEATNEKLFFGSGTQLSVL.